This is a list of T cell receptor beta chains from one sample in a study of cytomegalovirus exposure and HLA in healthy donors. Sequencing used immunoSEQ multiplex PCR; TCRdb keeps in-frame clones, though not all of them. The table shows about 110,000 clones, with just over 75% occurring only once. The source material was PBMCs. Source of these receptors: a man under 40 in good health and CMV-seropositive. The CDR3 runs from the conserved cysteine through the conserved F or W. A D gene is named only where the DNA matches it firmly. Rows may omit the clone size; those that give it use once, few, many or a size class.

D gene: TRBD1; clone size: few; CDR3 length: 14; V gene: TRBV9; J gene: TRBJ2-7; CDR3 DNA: TGTGCCAGCAGCCCCGGACAGGGGGCGCACGAGCAGTACTTC; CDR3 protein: CASSPGQGAHEQYF
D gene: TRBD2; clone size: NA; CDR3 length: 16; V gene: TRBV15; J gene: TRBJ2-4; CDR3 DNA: TGTGCCACCAGCAGAGAGGCCAGCGGGGGGGCGGACATTCAGTACTTC; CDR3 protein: CATSREASGGADIQYF
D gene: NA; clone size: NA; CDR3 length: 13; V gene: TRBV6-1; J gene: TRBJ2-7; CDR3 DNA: TGTGCCAGCAGTGAAGCGTCAGCCTACGAGCAGTACTTC; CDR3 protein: CASSEASAYEQYF
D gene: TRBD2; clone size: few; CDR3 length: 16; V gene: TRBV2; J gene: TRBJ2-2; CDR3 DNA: TGTGCCAGCAGGGAGGGACTAGCGGTGAACACCGGGGAGCTGTTTTTT; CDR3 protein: CASREGLAVNTGELFF
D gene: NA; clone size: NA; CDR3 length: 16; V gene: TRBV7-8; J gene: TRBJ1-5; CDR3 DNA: TGTGCCAGCAGCTTATTCCGGCCGGCAGGGAATCAGCCCCAGCATTTT; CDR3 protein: CASSLFRPAGNQPQHF
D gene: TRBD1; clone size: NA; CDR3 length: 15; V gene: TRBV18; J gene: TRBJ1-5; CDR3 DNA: TGTGCCAGCTCACCAGGACAGGCTAGCAATCAGCCCCAGCATTTT; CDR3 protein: CASSPGQASNQPQHF
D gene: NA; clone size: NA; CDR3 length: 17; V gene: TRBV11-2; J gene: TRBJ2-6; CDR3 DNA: TGTGCCAGCCCCTGGGGGCACGTGCCCTCTGGGGCCAACGTCCTGACTTTC; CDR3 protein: CASPWGHVPSGANVLTF
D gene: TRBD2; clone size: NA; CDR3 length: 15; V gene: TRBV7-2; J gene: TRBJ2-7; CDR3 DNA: TGTGCCAGCAGCCGGACTAGCGGGGAGACCTACGAGCAGTACTTC; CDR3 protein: CASSRTSGETYEQYF
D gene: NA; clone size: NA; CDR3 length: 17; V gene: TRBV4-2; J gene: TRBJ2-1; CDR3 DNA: TGTGCCAGCAGCCCGGGAGGGGGCGATTATTATTACAATGAGCAGTTCTTC; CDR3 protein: CASSPGGGDYYYNEQFF
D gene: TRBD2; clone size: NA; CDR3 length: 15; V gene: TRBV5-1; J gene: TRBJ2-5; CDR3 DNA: TGCGCCAGCAGCTCGGGGACTAGCGGGGGAGAGACCCAGTACTTC; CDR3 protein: CASSSGTSGGETQYF
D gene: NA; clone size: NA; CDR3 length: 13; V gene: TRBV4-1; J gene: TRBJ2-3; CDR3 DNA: TGCGCCAGCGGTCCGGTTGGAGGAGATACGCAGTATTTT; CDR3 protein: CASGPVGGDTQYF
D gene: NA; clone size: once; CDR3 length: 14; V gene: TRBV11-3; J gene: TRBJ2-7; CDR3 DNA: TGTGCCAGCAGCTTATCGGATGGGGCCTACGAGCAGTACTTC; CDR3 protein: CASSLSDGAYEQYF
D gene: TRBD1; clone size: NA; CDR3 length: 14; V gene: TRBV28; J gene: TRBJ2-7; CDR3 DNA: TGTGCCAGCAATTCGGGACAGGGGACCTACGAGCAGTACTTC; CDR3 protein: CASNSGQGTYEQYF
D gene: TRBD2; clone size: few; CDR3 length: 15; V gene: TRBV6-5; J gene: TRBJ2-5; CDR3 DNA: TGTGCCAGCGGTCGACTAGCGGGGGGGGAAGAGACCCAGTACTTC; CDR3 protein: CASGRLAGGEETQYF
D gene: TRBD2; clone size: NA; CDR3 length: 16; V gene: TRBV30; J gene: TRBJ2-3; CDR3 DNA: TGTGCCTGGAAGGGGCTAGCGGGGGGGCCTAGGGATACGCAGTATTTT; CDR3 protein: CAWKGLAGGPRDTQYF
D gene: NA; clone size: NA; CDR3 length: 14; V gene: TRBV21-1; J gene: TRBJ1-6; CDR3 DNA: TGTGCCAGCAGCATGCCAGGGGGCCCTTCACCCCTCCACTTT; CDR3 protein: CASSMPGGPSPLHF
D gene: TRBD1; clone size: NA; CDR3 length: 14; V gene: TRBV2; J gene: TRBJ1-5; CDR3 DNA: TGTGCCAGCAGTCTGGGGACAGGGCCGGGGCCCCAGCATTTT; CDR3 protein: CASSLGTGPGPQHF
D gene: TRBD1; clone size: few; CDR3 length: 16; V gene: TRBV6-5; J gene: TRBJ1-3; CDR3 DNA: TGTGCCAGCAGTTACTCGCAGGGGGTCTCTGGAAACACCATATATTTT; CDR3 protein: CASSYSQGVSGNTIYF
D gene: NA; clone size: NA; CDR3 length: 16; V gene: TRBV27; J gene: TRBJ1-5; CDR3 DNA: TGTGCCAGCAGCCATACCGGAGGGGATAGCAATCAGCCCCAGCATTTT; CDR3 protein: CASSHTGGDSNQPQHF
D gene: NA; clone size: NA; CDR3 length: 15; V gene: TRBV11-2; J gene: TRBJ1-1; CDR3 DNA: TGTGCCAGCAGCTTAGGGGAGGGTCTTGCCGCTGAAGCTTTCTTT; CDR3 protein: CASSLGEGLAAEAFF
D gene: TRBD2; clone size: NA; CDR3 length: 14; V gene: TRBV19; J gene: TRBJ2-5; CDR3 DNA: TGTGCCAGTAGCTGGGCGGGAGCACCGGAGACCCAGTACTTC; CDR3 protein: CASSWAGAPETQYF
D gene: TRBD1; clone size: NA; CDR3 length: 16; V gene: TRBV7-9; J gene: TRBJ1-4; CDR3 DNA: TGTTCCAGCAGTCTAGCGGGGGACAGTCCTAATGAAAAACTGTTTTTT; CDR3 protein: CSSSLAGDSPNEKLFF
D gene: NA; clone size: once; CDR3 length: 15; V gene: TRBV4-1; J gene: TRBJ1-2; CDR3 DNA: TGCGCCAGCAGCCAAGTGCTGTCATCGGGTGGTGGCTACACCTTC; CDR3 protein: CASSQVLSSGGGYTF
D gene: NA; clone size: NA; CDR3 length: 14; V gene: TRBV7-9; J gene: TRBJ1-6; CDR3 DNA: TGTGCCAGCAGCTTAGGAGGGAATAATTCACCCCTCCACTTT; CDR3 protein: CASSLGGNNSPLHF